The entry below gives a single T cell receptor beta chain sequence along with its context. Its target antigen remains unknown. No base quality values were provided; no much bigger clone lies one nucleotide off. Other DNA sequences in the sample encode the same CDR3. The immunoSEQ Assay, a bias-controlled multiplex PCR, was used to amplify TCRbeta CDR3 regions from genomic DNA. Turning to the authors' computational methods: Within the assay, amplification of reference gene primers was used to estimate how many nucleated cells each sample contained. Sequence reads were collapsed and filtered to measure the absolute abundance of every unique TCRbeta CDR3 rearrangement. For each sample, productive Simpson clonality was calculated by taking the square root of Simpson's diversity index across productive rearrangements. TCRdb limited this immuneACCESS table to in-frame rearrangements with V and J called. A share of clones is missing; checked studies link under half to unresolved V genes, and the rest is unexplained. That table furnishes V, J and clone size, whereas the DNA furnished D and trimming. In this sample the table shows some 180,000 clones, 83% of which occur a single time. Roughly 2% of the sample is in the top ten clones.

CDR1 and CDR2, looked up from the germline V gene, are SQVTM and ANQGSEA. Reading from cysteine to phenylalanine, the CDR3 counts 12 amino acids. Just CDR3 DNA is preserved here, 36 bases in frame from base 1. V is clipped by 6 bases and J by 4 bases, and the sequence between their germline boundaries is 10 bases long. These data are taken from a study of blood T cell repertoires in COVID-19 (dated by TCRdb to the early 2020s). Concerning the study at large: The collaborator samples originated in the United States, Italy and Spain and spanned the acute and convalescent phases of COVID-19. The material from the prospective study consisted of cDNA or gDNA derived from T cells, B-cell-depleted T cells, or PBMCs. The dataset comprised deeply sampled blood TCRbeta repertoires from subjects exposed to, actively infected with, or recovered from COVID-19. A freely available public database, intended as a resource for researchers studying the immune response to SARS-CoV-2, is where the repertoires were released. The samples were drawn from the first 160 participants of the ongoing ImmuneRACE study and from under 1,500 subjects provided by 6 global collaborators. A de-identified subject ID, COVID-19 status, age in years and sex were almost always included in the sample metadata. HLA class I and class II types, where available, came from metadata supplied by the sample provider rather than from assay-based typing.

Collaborating institutions collected whole blood in K2EDTA tubes following their own protocols. For TCRbeta analysis, collaborators shipped samples as frozen whole blood, isolated PBMCs, or DNA extracted from either of those sample types. Broad study findings and their caveats: The amount of clinical and demographic metadata varied by source and participant and was provided uncurated.

Sequencing was carried out using peripheral blood. The rearranged chain carries TRBV29-1 and TRBJ1-5; a weak D assignment points to TRBD1 (5 bases agree). The sequence came from a woman older than 75 with acute or convalescent COVID-19. The CDR3 region: CSVGGGNQPQHF. The DNA sequence reads TGCAGCGTCGGGGGTGGGAATCAGCCCCAGCATTTT.